The rows below give T cell receptor beta chains drawn from one sample of a study of T cells in Graves' hyperthyroidism and ophthalmopathy. From the multiplex PCR reads, TCRdb called clonotypes with MiXCR, one entry per CDR3 protein. In the table there are nearly 600,000 distinct CDR3 sequences, about 14% of which are singletons. Material: blood. All receptors derive from a woman between 18 and 30 years old with Graves' ophthalmopathy. The CDR3 runs from the conserved cysteine through the conserved F or W. The order of the fields is clone size, CDR3 length, V gene, CDR3 protein. Clone size is not always given. Where it is, it says once, few, many or a class for expanded clones.

>many|15|TRBV18
CASSPRDSVQETQYF
>many|14|TRBV5-1
CASSLKRESGELFF
>many|14|TRBV6-2/TRBV6-3
CASSRQGRVETQYF
>many|15|TRBV7-9
CASSLVVGKNTEAFF
>many|14|TRBV2
CASRQTHSGNTIYF
>few|15|TRBV5-8
CASSTGTGGDNEQFF
>-|15|TRBV20-1
CSARGLATRTYEQYF
>few|15|TRBV19
CASSTARTGFNEQFF
>few|15|TRBV3-1
CASSQGQVITDTQYF
>many|12|TRBV20-1
CSAPDRDWGYTF
>many|17|TRBV28
CASSLGQGGVDEEPQHF
>few|16|TRBV19
CASSSGPPSGANVLTF
>many|15|TRBV9
CASSVLAGNTDTQYF
>many|15|TRBV6-1
CASRNRDRGTDTQYF
>-|14|TRBV7-9
CASSPGGLGNEQFF
>many|17|TRBV25-1
CASSVTTGKGLNTEAFF
>few|16|TRBV20-1
CSAIFLRESTQETQYF
>many|16|TRBV12-3/TRBV12-4
CASRGRSVAGGNEQFF
>few|11|TRBV5-1
CASSLEGKQFF
>-|14|TRBV20-1
CSARRGEGRNIQYF
>many|16|TRBV7-9
CASSPPEGPTIHEQFF
>few|18|TRBV4-2
CASSQWGNRAGVQETQYF
>-|19|TRBV13
CASSLGHRERALGTDTQYF
>many|15|TRBV27
CASSQDRGRGETQYF
>many|12|TRBV27
CASTTGYNEQFF
>many|15|TRBV12-5
CASGALLVGQETQYF
>many|11|TRBV11-1
CASSPHNEQFF
>few|12|TRBV25-1
CASSQSMGEQFF
>many|14|TRBV19
CASSIGGDRDTQYF
>few|16|TRBV19
CASSLQQGALNYGYTF
>many|11|TRBV30
CAWQEYNEQFF
>many|12|TRBV28
CASSLHPREQFF
>-|17|TRBV7-9
CASSAMFGGPTGNTIYF
>-|15|TRBV20-1
CSANPGFEAKNIQYF
>many|12|TRBV6-1
CATANVGTEAFF
>-|18|TRBV12-5
CASGLVLSRDKTPYEQYF
>many|14|TRBV7-9
CASSLGRRVDEQYF
>few|13|TRBV27
CASMSGEYNEQFF
>many|14|TRBV28
CASGPSQAAYEQYF
>-|15|TRBV4-3
CASSQDAGSSYEQYF
>-|15|TRBV5-6
CASSLSTTGNEKLFF
>many|14|TRBV13
CASSPGQGLYEQYF
>many|16|TRBV27
CASRMTSGGMEETQYF
>-|13|TRBV12-3/TRBV12-4
CASRAFGFNGYTF
>once|16|TRBV7-2
CASSSDPGLVTDTQYF
>few|13|TRBV6-1
CASTSADSYEQYF
>many|15|TRBV9
CASSKTGAMNTEAFF
>few|14|TRBV25-1
CASSEVGLNEKLFF